These 19 T cell receptor beta chains share one sample of origin, sequenced in a study of response to subunit inactivated influenza vaccine. One entry per CDR3 protein, called by TCRdb with MiXCR from the RT-PCR reads. The data contain about 500,000 distinct CDR3 sequences, more than 15% of them singletons. This sample comprised CD4+ T cells sorted from PBMCs, obtained around 25 months after vaccination. All receptors derive from a man aged 50-75 years who received an inactivated influenza vaccine.

The chain has TRBV30 and TRBJ2-3; D is tentatively TRBD1 or TRBD2 (5 bases each). The V and J ends lost 3 bases and 3 bases respectively, with 13 bases between them. The CDR3 contains 14 residues. Germline loops: CDR1 GTSNPN, CDR2 SVGIG (reference sequence). The CDR3 reads CAWRVRGRTDTQYF. The CDR3 DNA sequence: TGTGCCTGGAGAGTGAGGGGCAGGACAGATACGCAGTATTTT.

There are many counts of this clonotype. The DNA is left out, because the CDR3 cannot be placed on it with certainty; the CDR3 is given as TCRdb lists it. The gene calls are TRBV29-1 and TRBJ2-2; the listed D gene, TRBD1, was not tested against the DNA. CDR1 is SQVTM and CDR2 is ANQGSEA in the germline V gene. The CDR3 contains 15 residues when both ends are counted. The CDR3: CSVMGANFGAGELFF.

This clonotype was picked up a small number of times. The J gene is TRBJ2-3, the V gene TRBV9; 7 bases are shared with TRBD2. Germline CDR1 and CDR2: SGDLS and YYNGEE. The CDR3 length is 16 residues. The V and J ends lost 0 bases and 4 bases, in that order; junction bases with no gene match: 8. As DNA, the CDR3 is TGTGCCAGCAGCGTAGTAGGCGGGAGAGGGTCAGATACGCAGTATTTT. It encodes CASSVVGGRGSDTQYF.

The chain combines TRBV5-1 with TRBJ2-2; 12 bases map to TRBD2. V trimming: 4 bases; J trimming: 1 base; junction bases outside the gene matches: 2. CDR3 length: 16 residues. The germline V gene has CDR1 SGHRS and CDR2 YFSETQ. CDR3 coding DNA: TGCGCCAGCAGCCGGGGACTAGCGGGGAACACCGGGGAGCTGTTTTTT. Translated: CASSRGLAGNTGELFF.

J is TRBJ2-1 and V is TRBV7-9; 11 bases align to TRBD2. V gave up 5 bases and J gave up 5 bases; unmatched junction bases: 5. CDR1 is SEHNR and CDR2 is FQNEAQ in the germline V gene (reference sequence). CDR3 length: 15 residues. CDR3 region: CASSKGLAEHNEQFF. The CDR3 DNA reads TGTGCCAGCAGCAAGGGACTAGCGGAGCACAATGAGCAGTTCTTC.

The chain carries TRBV29-1 and TRBJ1-1; the D gene is possibly TRBD1 (6 bases). The V and J ends lost 7 bases and 1 base respectively, with 10 bases between them. This CDR3 is built from 12 residues. The germline V gene encodes CDR1 SQVTM and CDR2 ANQGSEA. The CDR3 protein is CSARGSNTEAFF. The CDR3 region has the DNA TGCAGCGCGAGGGGGTCGAACACTGAAGCTTTCTTT. The full variable domain, rest sourced from reference TRBV29-1 and TRBJ1-1, is SAVISQKPSRDICQRGTSLTIQCQVDSQVTMMFWYRQQPGQSLTLIATANQGSEATYESGFVIDKFPISRPNLTFSTLTVSNMSPEDSSIYLCSARGSNTEAFFGQGTRLTVV.

This clonotype has more than one count but fewer than ten. The chain combines TRBV29-1 with TRBJ2-1, with 13 bases that match TRBD2. Germline V CDR1 and CDR2: SQVTM, ANQGSEA. The V gene end was trimmed by 5 bases and the J gene end by 1 base; junction bases not matched to a gene: 5. The CDR3 totals 16 residues. The CDR3 bases are TGCAGCGTTTCTGGGACTAGCGGGGTATCCTACAATGAGCAGTTCTTC. Its translation: CSVSGTSGVSYNEQFF.

This clonotype has more than one count but fewer than ten. The CDR3 region has the DNA TGTGCCAGCAGGCAGGGTGGAGATGAAAAACTGTTTTTT. Translating it yields CASRQGGDEKLFF. The chain uses TRBV28 and TRBJ1-4, with D perhaps TRBD1 (5 bases). This CDR3 region has 13 residues. The V end lost 6 bases, the J end lost 6 bases, and 11 bases lay between the germline ends. Germline CDR1 and CDR2: MDHEN and SYDVKM.

V is TRBV30 and J is TRBJ1-1; D unresolved. The CDR3 contains 13 residues. V was trimmed by 8 bases and J by 0 bases, leaving 13 bases between them. Germline values: CDR1 GTSNPN, CDR2 SVGIG (reference sequence). CDR3 coding DNA: TGTGCCCAGTATCCCATACTGAACACTGAAGCTTTCTTT. Encoded protein: CAQYPILNTEAFF. Full variable domain (remainder filled in from reference TRBV30 and TRBJ1-1): SQTIHQWPATLVQPVGSPLSLECTVEGTSNPNLYWYRQAAGRGLQLLFYSVGIGQISSEVPQNLSASRPQDRQFILSSKKLLLSDSGFYLCAQYPILNTEAFFGQGTRLTVV.

The chain couples TRBV24-1 to TRBJ2-5; 11 bases are a match to TRBD2. The V segment lost 7 bases and the J segment 5 bases; nucleotides outside the gene matches: 5. The CDR3 extends over 14 amino acids. CDR1 KGHDR and CDR2 SFDVKD come from the germline V gene. CDR3 amino acids: CATSSSGRRETQYF. CDR3 DNA sequence: TGTGCCACCAGCTCTAGCGGGAGGCGGGAGACCCAGTACTTC.

This clonotype was detected only a few times. The genes are TRBV18 and TRBJ2-2; TRBD2 matches at 14 bases. CDR1 and CDR2 from the germline V gene are KGHSH and LQKENI. V was pared by 5 bases and J by 6 bases, with 11 bases of the junction left unmatched. This CDR3 contains 18 residues. DNA for the CDR3: TGTGCCAGCTCAACTTATTCCGGGACTAGCGGGAGCGCCGGGGAGCTGTTTTTT. This codes for CASSTYSGTSGSAGELFF. Using reference TRBV18 and TRBJ2-2 for the parts outside the CDR3, the full variable domain is NAGVMQNPRHLVRRRGQEARLRCSPMKGHSHVYWYRQLPEEGLKFMVYLQKENIIDESGMPKERFSAEFPKEGPSILRIQQVVRGDSAAYFCASSTYSGTSGSAGELFFGEGSRLTVL.

This clonotype was recorded at least ten times. The rearrangement uses TRBV24-1 and TRBJ2-5, with TRBD1 as a possible D gene (5 bases). Germline V gene lookup returns CDR1 KGHDR and CDR2 SFDVKD. The CDR3 runs 15 residues. V dropped 3 bases and J dropped 2 bases, with 12 bases sitting between them. CDR3 in DNA: TGTGCCACCAGTGATACCCACAGGAATCAAGAGACCCAGTACTTC. Its protein product is CATSDTHRNQETQYF.

This chain links TRBV10-2 with TRBJ2-3; the D gene is possibly TRBD2 (6 bases). The CDR3 loop spans 17 amino acids. Per the germline V gene, CDR1 is WSHSY and CDR2 is SAAADI. Deletions cut 3 bases from V and 0 bases from J, with 16 bases between. CDR3 amino acids: CASSDQAEGASTDTQYF. CDR3 nucleotides: TGCGCCAGCAGTGACCAAGCGGAGGGCGCTAGCACAGATACGCAGTATTTT.

J is TRBJ2-3 and V is TRBV20-1, with TRBD2 matching 7 bases. The V and J ends lost 4 bases and 5 bases, in that order; junction bases with no gene match: 15. Per germline, CDR1 DFQATT and CDR2 SNEGSKA (reference sequence). The CDR3 covers 16 residues. CDR3 loop: CSATIPRAGDEDTQYF. The CDR3 region has the DNA TGCAGTGCTACGATACCTAGGGCGGGAGATGAAGATACGCAGTATTTT.

This clonotype came up a few times. CDR3 in amino acids: CASSQGSGQTYEQYF. The CDR3 DNA is TGTGCCAGCAGCCAAGGTTCAGGGCAAACCTACGAGCAGTACTTC. The rearrangement joins TRBV4-2 to TRBJ2-7; tentative D call: TRBD1 (5 bases). This CDR3 has 15 residues. Trimming shortened V by 1 base and J by 2 bases, and 12 bases separated the two germline ends. Germline CDR1 is LGHNA and CDR2 is YNFKEQ.

The chain is built from TRBV29-1 and TRBJ1-5; no definite D call. Trimming removed 4 bases at V and 5 bases at J, with 12 bases between. Germline-derived CDR1 and CDR2 are SQVTM and ANQGSEA. The CDR3 sequence is 13 residues long. This CDR3 is CSVAVTEDQPQHF. DNA of the CDR3: TGCAGCGTTGCAGTAACTGAGGATCAGCCCCAGCATTTT.

This clonotype occurred many times. The chain has TRBV27 and TRBJ2-2, with a possible D match to TRBD2 (6 bases). The germline V and J ends were trimmed by 5 bases and 7 bases, with 11 bases remaining between them. CDR1 and CDR2 from the germline V gene are MNHEY and SMNVEV (reference sequence). This CDR3 contains 13 residues. CDR3 in amino acids: CASSRLGNGELFF. The CDR3 DNA is TGTGCCAGCAGTAGACTAGGGAACGGGGAGCTGTTTTTT.

In this sample, this clonotype turned up a few times. V is TRBV7-9 and J is TRBJ2-1; D is possibly TRBD1 (6 bases). The V end lost 4 bases, the J end lost 5 bases, and 12 bases lay between the germline ends. The V gene's germline CDR1 is SEHNR and CDR2 FQNEAQ (reference sequence). The CDR3 has 14 amino acids. In DNA form, the CDR3 reads TGTGCCAGCAGCTACGGACAGATTCACAATGAGCAGTTCTTC. Translated, it gives CASSYGQIHNEQFF.

This clonotype came up a few times. The chain combines TRBV6-1 with TRBJ1-6, with D perhaps TRBD1 (6 bases). CDR1 is MNHNS, CDR2 SASEGT, per germline. The ends were cut back, 8 bases at V and 0 bases at J, with 14 bases in the middle. The CDR3 is made up of 16 amino acids. CDR3 coding DNA: TGTGCCAGCTCCCGGAGGGGGAGCTCCTATAATTCACCCCTCCACTTT. Protein product: CASSRRGSSYNSPLHF.